Included here is one T cell receptor (beta chain) sequence, with context. The CDR3 runs 14 residues. Germline V gene lookup returns CDR1 LNHNV and CDR2 YYDKDF (reference sequence). Germline trimming cut 2 bases from V and 7 bases from J; bases unmatched to any gene: 5. Per the authors' pipeline: Cell counts per sample came from amplifying reference gene primers. The method was immunoSEQ multiplex PCR; TCRdb's version includes in-frame clones alone and lacks a portion of them. V and J calls and clone size are copied from that table; D and trimming were computed from the DNA. The sample holds over 100,000 clones, more than 65% seen once. The sample comes from a study of blood T cell repertoires in COVID-19. At the level of the study: The study drew acute and convalescent COVID-19 samples from the United States, Italy and Spain. The analysed material was cDNA or gDNA that came from T cells, B-cell-depleted T cells, or PBMCs.

The gene calls are TRBV15 and TRBJ1-2; 9 nucleotides align to TRBD1. Sequenced: peripheral blood. The TCR originated in a woman aged 80 or older with active or convalescent COVID-19. The CDR3 region has the DNA TGTGCCACCAGCAGATGGACAGGGGAACCTGGCTACACCTTC. Amino acid sequence: CATSRWTGEPGYTF.